This T cell receptor beta chain came from a study of blood T cells in healthy people across ages. This CDR3 is 13 amino acids long. The ends were cut back, 1 base at V and 5 bases at J, with 9 bases in the middle. Germline CDR1 reads MNHEY; CDR2 reads SMNVEV (reference sequence). Through a sample-barcoded 5' primer and a J-beta primer mix, a second PCR was run for roughly 6 to 12 cycles. Each CDR3 protein gets one entry after TCRdb re-called the 5' RACE reads with MiXCR. The sample carries 550,000 to 600,000 distinct CDR3 sequences, roughly 43% recorded once. Sequencing used blood. This receptor was obtained from a man aged 80 or over in good health. The chain combines TRBV27 with TRBJ2-7; D is perhaps TRBD1 or TRBD2 (5 bases each). This CDR3 reads CASSLWGRDEQYF. DNA of the CDR3: TGTGCCAGCAGTTTATGGGGACGCGACGAGCAGTACTTC.